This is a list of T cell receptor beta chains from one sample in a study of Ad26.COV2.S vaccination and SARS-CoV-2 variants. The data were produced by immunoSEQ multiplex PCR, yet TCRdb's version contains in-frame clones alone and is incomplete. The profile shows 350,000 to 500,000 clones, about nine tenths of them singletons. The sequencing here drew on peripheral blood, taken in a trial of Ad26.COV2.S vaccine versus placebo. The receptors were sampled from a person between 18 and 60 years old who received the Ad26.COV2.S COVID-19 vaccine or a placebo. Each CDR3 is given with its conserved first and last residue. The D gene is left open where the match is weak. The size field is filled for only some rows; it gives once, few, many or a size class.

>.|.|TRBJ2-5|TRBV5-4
CASRPRSGEETQYF
TGTGCCAGCAGACCGAGATCCGGGGAAGAGACCCAGTACTTC
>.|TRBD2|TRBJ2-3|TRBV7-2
CASSLGSGGDTQYF
TGTGCCAGCAGCTTGGGAAGCGGGGGAGATACGCAGTATTTT
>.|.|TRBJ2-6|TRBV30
CAWDLARTGRWGSGANVLTF
TGTGCCTGGGACCTCGCCCGAACAGGCCGTTGGGGCTCTGGGGCCAACGTCCTGACTTTC
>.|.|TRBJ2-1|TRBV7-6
CASSPTGGLAFGDEQFF
TGTGCCAGCAGCCCAACGGGCGGGCTAGCGTTCGGGGATGAGCAGTTCTTC
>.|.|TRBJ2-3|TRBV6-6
CASSHPVAGPFLCASTDTQYF
TGTGCCAGCAGTCACCCTGTGGCAGGGCCCTTCCTTTGTGCTAGCACAGATACGCAGTATTTT
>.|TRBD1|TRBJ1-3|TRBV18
CASSPETGGNTIYF
TGTGCCAGCTCACCGGAGACAGGGGGAAACACCATATATTTT
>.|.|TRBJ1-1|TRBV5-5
CASSLQAGTEAFF
TGTGCCAGCAGCTTACAGGCGGGGACTGAAGCTTTCTTT
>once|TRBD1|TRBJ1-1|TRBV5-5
CASSLTGAGRIPNTEAFF
TGTGCCAGCAGCCTGACAGGGGCGGGGAGAATACCGAACACTGAAGCTTTCTTT
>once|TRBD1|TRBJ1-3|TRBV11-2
CASSLGQGSGNTIYF
TGTGCCAGCAGCCTCGGACAGGGCTCCGGAAACACCATATATTTT
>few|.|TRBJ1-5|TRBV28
CASSLNPYSNQPQHF
TGTGCCAGCAGTTTAAATCCCTATAGCAATCAGCCCCAGCATTTT
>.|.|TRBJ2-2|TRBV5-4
CASSLGRGGGELFF
TGTGCCAGCAGCTTGGGACGGGGTGGAGGGGAGCTGTTTTTT
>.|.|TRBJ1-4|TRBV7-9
CASSSGGTHNEKLFF
TGTGCCAGCAGCTCCGGGGGCACGCACAATGAAAAACTGTTTTTT
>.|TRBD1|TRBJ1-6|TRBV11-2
CASSLTGALSSYNSPLHF
TGTGCCAGCAGCTTGACAGGGGCACTGAGCTCCTATAATTCACCCCTCCACTTT
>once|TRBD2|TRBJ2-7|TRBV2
CASSEHSSGRSYEQYF
TGTGCCAGCAGTGAACATTCTAGCGGGAGATCCTACGAGCAGTACTTC
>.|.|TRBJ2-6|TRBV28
CASSPPGGANVLTF
TGTGCCAGCAGTCCCCCGGGCGGGGCCAACGTCCTGACTTTC
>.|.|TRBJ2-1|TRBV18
CASSPPTAREQFF
TGTGCCAGCTCACCACCGACCGCTAGGGAGCAGTTCTTC
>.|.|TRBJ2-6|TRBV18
CASSQEASGANVLTF
TGTGCCAGCTCCCAAGAGGCCTCTGGGGCCAACGTCCTGACTTTC
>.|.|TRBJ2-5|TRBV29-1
CSLRRQETQYF
TGCAGCCTTCGCCGGCAAGAGACCCAGTACTTC
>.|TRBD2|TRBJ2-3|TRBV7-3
CASSLVGGRQDTQYF
TGTGCCAGCAGCTTAGTTGGCGGGAGGCAAGATACGCAGTATTTT
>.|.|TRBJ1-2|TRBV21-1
CASSKVGQGFVFSGYTF
TGTGCCAGCAGCAAAGTAGGGCAGGGTTTTGTGTTCTCTGGCTACACCTTC
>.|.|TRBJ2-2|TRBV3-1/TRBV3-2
CASSHQNTGELFF
TGTGCCAGCAGCCACCAGAACACCGGGGAGCTGTTTTTT
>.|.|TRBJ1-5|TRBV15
CATSRDIAGGNQPQHF
TGTGCCACCAGCAGAGATATAGCAGGGGGCAATCAGCCCCAGCATTTT
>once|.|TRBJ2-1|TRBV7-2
CASSLEDGLQFSQFF
TGTGCCAGCAGCTTAGAGGACGGCTTACAATTCTCGCAGTTCTTC
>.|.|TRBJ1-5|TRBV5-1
CASSRTADQPQHF
TGCGCCAGCAGCAGGACAGCGGATCAGCCCCAGCATTTT
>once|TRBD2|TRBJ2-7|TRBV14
CASSTRGGAGGYEQYF
TGTGCCAGCAGCACCCGAGGCGGAGCGGGAGGGTACGAGCAGTACTTC
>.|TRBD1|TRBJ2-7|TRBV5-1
CASSPRTGGGEQYF
TGCGCCAGCAGCCCAAGGACAGGGGGGGGCGAGCAGTACTTC
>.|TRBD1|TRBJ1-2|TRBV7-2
CASSLLPGQGATVYSYTF
TGTGCCAGCAGCTTGCTACCGGGACAGGGGGCGACGGTGTACAGCTACACCTTC
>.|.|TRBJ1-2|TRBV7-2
CASSSKTSNGGYGYTF
TGTGCCAGCAGCTCCAAGACCTCGAACGGTGGCTATGGCTACACCTTC
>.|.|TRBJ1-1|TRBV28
CASSLLRAEAFF
TGTGCCAGCAGCCTCCTTAGGGCTGAAGCTTTCTTT
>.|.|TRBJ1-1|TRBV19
CASSMDTEAFF
TGTGCCAGTAGTATGGACACTGAAGCTTTCTTT
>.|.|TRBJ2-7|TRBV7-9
CASSPGAPIYEQYF
TGTGCCAGCAGCCCAGGGGCACCGATTTACGAGCAGTACTTC